What follows describes a single T cell receptor (beta chain). The data were taken from a study of T cell responses to AZD1222 COVID-19 vaccine. Study context: Second-dose intervals near 4 or 12 weeks were combined.

The CDR3 is 15 residues long. V was pared by 3 bases and J by 0 bases, with 12 bases between. Germline lookup yields CDR1 SGHRS and CDR2 YFSETQ. The table came from immunoSEQ multiplex PCR; TCRdb's copy has only in-frame clones and leaves some out. This sample has approximately 190,000 clones, with roughly 92% found just once. The sample was peripheral blood, taken on day 0 of AZD1222 vaccination. This clonotype was sampled from an adult in good health. The chain has TRBV5-1 and TRBJ1-1; no definite D call. As DNA, the CDR3 is TGCGCCAGCAGCTCGAAGACGGATATGAACACTGAAGCTTTCTTT. This sequence encodes CASSSKTDMNTEAFF. Together with reference TRBV5-1 and TRBJ1-1, the CDR3 gives the full variable domain: KAGVTQTPRYLIKTRGQQVTLSCSPISGHRSVSWYQQTPGQGLQFLFEYFSETQRNKGNFPGRFSGRQFSNSRSEMNVSTLELGDSALYLCASSSKTDMNTEAFFGQGTRLTVV.